The 27 T cell receptor beta chains given below trace back to one sample, sequenced in a study of blood T cell repertoires in COVID-19. The method was immunoSEQ multiplex PCR; TCRdb's version includes in-frame clones alone and lacks a portion of them. The sample has around 100,000 clones, around 87% seen once. Sample: peripheral blood. The receptor set was obtained from a human donor with acute or convalescent COVID-19. The donor label of this sample is uncertain.

The CDR3 reads CASSSRPHAENGYTF. The CDR3 DNA follows: TGCGCCAGCAGCTCTCGCCCCCATGCGGAGAATGGCTACACCTTC. The chain recombines TRBV5-1 with TRBJ1-2; D is uncertain. The CDR3 length is 15 residues. Trimming took off 3 bases at V and 6 bases at J, with 18 bases between the two ends. Germline V gene lookup returns CDR1 SGHRS and CDR2 YFSETQ.

The chain is built from TRBV5-1 and TRBJ2-5; a weak D match, TRBD1 (6 bases). Germline loops: CDR1 SGHRS, CDR2 YFSETQ. V shed 2 bases and J shed 5 bases, with 19 bases lying between them. The CDR3 runs 16 residues. The CDR3 DNA reads TGCGCCAGCAGCTTACTTCGGGACAATTTGCAGGAGACCCAGTACTTC. Translation gives CASSLLRDNLQETQYF.

The chain joins TRBV7-9 to TRBJ2-3, with 11 bases identical to TRBD2. This CDR3 has 15 residues. Germline V gives CDR1 SEHNR, CDR2 FQNEAQ (reference sequence). The trim removed 5 bases at V and 3 bases at J, leaving 4 bases unmatched. CDR3 nucleotides: TGTGCCAGCAGCCCCCTAGCGGGGGGTACAGATACGCAGTATTTT. It specifies CASSPLAGGTDTQYF.

The chain employs TRBV7-8 and TRBJ1-3; D is ambiguous. This CDR3 is built from 14 residues. Deletions cut 5 bases from V and 0 bases from J, with 8 bases between. Germline V gene sequence: CDR1 SGHVS, CDR2 FQNEAQ. CDR3 sequence reads: CASSRLSSGNTIYF. CDR3 sequence (DNA): TGTGCCAGCAGCCGGTTATCCTCTGGAAACACCATATATTTT.

The CDR3 loop reads CASSDGGARYNEQFF. DNA for the CDR3: TGTGCCAGCAGTGACGGGGGGGCCCGTTACAATGAGCAGTTCTTC. The chain uses TRBV6-6 and TRBJ2-1; 8 nucleotides align to TRBD2. This CDR3 is built from 15 residues. Trimming took 5 bases from V and 4 from J; bases not matched to a gene: 7. Germline lookup yields CDR1 MNHNY and CDR2 SVGAGI (reference sequence).

The chain joins TRBV7-3 to TRBJ2-2; 8 positions match TRBD1. This CDR3 has 16 amino acids. Germline lookup yields CDR1 SGHTA and CDR2 FQGTGA. Losses at the gene ends were 5 bases for V and 6 bases for J; bases not matched to a gene: 11. CDR3 sequence reads: CASSAQGQGLAGELFF. The CDR3 nucleotides are TGTGCCAGCAGCGCCCAAGGACAGGGTTTGGCCGGGGAGCTGTTTTTT.

The CDR3: CASGWDRSYGYTF. DNA for the CDR3: TGTGCCAGCGGTTGGGACAGGTCCTATGGCTACACCTTC. The chain combines TRBV6-4 with TRBJ1-2, with 8 bases matching TRBD1. The CDR3 has 13 amino acids. Germline CDR1 is MRHNA and CDR2 is SNTAGT. J was trimmed by 4 bases and V by 8 bases; bases with no gene match: 6.

The CDR3 reads CASSERLVVYNEQFF. The CDR3 nucleotides read TGTGCCAGCAGTGAACGACTAGTGGTATACAATGAGCAGTTCTTC. The chain has TRBV6-1 and TRBJ2-1, with a tentative D call TRBD2 (6 bases). The germline gives CDR1 MNHNS, CDR2 SASEGT. V lost 2 bases to trimming and J lost 4 bases, with 12 bases between them. The CDR3 covers 15 residues.

Only one count was recorded for this clone. The rearrangement links TRBV7-2 to TRBJ1-2; weak D call: TRBD1 (6 bases). Germline V CDR1 and CDR2: SGHTA, FQGNSA. V gave up 4 bases and J gave up 7 bases, with 16 bases separating them. This CDR3 has 14 amino acids. CDR3 bases: TGTGCCAGCAGCTCTCGCATCACAGGGATTGGCTACACCTTC. It encodes CASSSRITGIGYTF.

The V gene is TRBV2, the J gene TRBJ1-5; D perhaps matches TRBD1 (6 bases). CDR3 length: 14 residues. Germline V gives CDR1 SNHLY, CDR2 FYNNEI. V lost 7 bases, J lost 4 bases, and 14 bases lay in between. This CDR3 is CASNGRRGNQPQHF. CDR3 DNA sequence: TGTGCCAGCAACGGGAGGAGGGGGAATCAGCCCCAGCATTTT.

The chain joins TRBV7-3 to TRBJ2-3; 10 bases line up with TRBD2. This CDR3 is built from 15 residues. The germline V gene encodes CDR1 SGHTA and CDR2 FQGTGA. V shed 5 bases, J shed 4 bases, and the junction held 6 bases outside the gene matches. The CDR3 region has the DNA TGTGCCAGCAGCCCCAGCGGGGGGGCAGCAGATACGCAGTATTTT. Encoded protein: CASSPSGGAADTQYF.

The chain links TRBV24-1 to TRBJ2-1; 11 bases match TRBD2. CDR3 length equals 19 residues. Germline lookup yields CDR1 KGHDR and CDR2 SFDVKD. Germline trimming cut 2 bases from V and 4 bases from J; bases unmatched to any gene: 12. CDR3 nucleotides: TGTGCCACCAGTGATTCACCTCCCGTGACTAGCGGGGTGTACAATGAGCAGTTCTTC. Translation: CATSDSPPVTSGVYNEQFF.

This clone was observed a single time. This chain connects TRBV28 to TRBJ1-3; TRBD1 might be the D (5 bases). This CDR3 region has 15 residues. Looked up from germline, CDR1 is MDHEN and CDR2 is SYDVKM. The V gene lost 3 bases and the J gene lost 3 bases, with 12 bases spanning the gap. In DNA form, the CDR3 reads TGTGCCAGCAGTTTCCAGGGTAGGAGTGGAAACACCATATATTTT. As protein: CASSFQGRSGNTIYF.

The chain links TRBV5-8 to TRBJ2-5, with 15 bases that match TRBD2. Trimming cost V 3 bases and J 3 bases; bases outside gene matches: 6. The CDR3 runs 17 residues. CDR1 is SGHTS, CDR2 YDEGEE, per germline. CDR3: CASSSGLAGGMEETQYF. CDR3 DNA sequence: TGTGCCAGCAGCTCCGGACTAGCGGGGGGGATGGAAGAGACCCAGTACTTC.

The chain carries TRBV15 and TRBJ1-5, with a weak D call TRBD1 (5 bases). The V end was cut by 0 bases, the J end by 2 bases, with 20 bases between. Germline V gene lookup returns CDR1 LNHNV and CDR2 YYDKDF (reference sequence). The CDR3 is 19 residues long. In nucleotides, the CDR3 is TGTGCCACCAGCAGAGATCCATCGCGACGGGCGGGGGGCAATCAGCCCCAGCATTTT. This codes for CATSRDPSRRAGGNQPQHF. Using reference TRBV15 and TRBJ1-5 for the parts outside the CDR3, the full variable domain is DAMVIQNPRYQVTQFGKPVTLSCSQTLNHNVMYWYQQKSSQAPKLLFHYYDKDFNNEADTPDNFQSRRPNTSFCFLDIRSPGLGDTAMYLCATSRDPSRRAGGNQPQHFGDGTRLSIL.

The J gene is TRBJ1-4, the V gene TRBV18; TRBD1 matches 9 bases. In germline, CDR1 is KGHSH, CDR2 LQKENI. The CDR3 loop spans 15 amino acids. The V and J ends lost 4 bases and 6 bases, in that order; junction bases with no gene match: 6. The CDR3 sequence is CASSRRQGDDEKLFF. As DNA, the CDR3 is TGTGCCAGCTCACGTCGACAGGGGGATGATGAAAAACTGTTTTTT.

The chain combines TRBV7-9 with TRBJ2-7; 10 bases match TRBD1. V trimming: 2 bases; J trimming: 5 bases; junction bases outside the gene matches: 3. Per germline, CDR1 SEHNR and CDR2 FQNEAQ (reference sequence). This CDR3 has 14 residues. CDR3: CASSLWTGGDEQYF. CDR3 nucleotides: TGTGCCAGCAGCTTATGGACAGGGGGGGACGAGCAGTACTTC.

The DNA for the CDR3 is TGCGCCAGCAGCCAAGGACAGGGGATCGGGGAGCTGTTTTTT. Amino acids: CASSQGQGIGELFF. The genes are TRBV4-1 and TRBJ2-2, with 8 nucleotides matching TRBD1. The J segment lost 7 bases and the V segment lost 1 base, leaving 2 bases of the junction unmatched. The germline CDR1 and CDR2 sequences are MGHRA and YSYEKL. The CDR3 spans 14 residues.

This clone has just a few counts. The chain carries TRBV15 and TRBJ1-4, with D possibly being TRBD1 (5 bases). The CDR3 extends over 16 amino acids. The V end was cut by 0 bases, the J end by 5 bases, with 13 bases between. CDR1 is LNHNV and CDR2 is YYDKDF in the germline V gene (reference sequence). The CDR3 protein is CATSRELQGLNEKLFF. In DNA form, the CDR3 reads TGTGCCACCAGCAGAGAGTTGCAGGGCCTAAATGAAAAACTGTTTTTT.

V usage is TRBV30 and J usage is TRBJ2-3; 14 bases fit TRBD2. Per germline, CDR1 GTSNPN and CDR2 SVGIG (reference sequence). V was clipped by 5 bases and J by 6 bases; unmatched bases: 10. The CDR3 consists of 16 residues. The CDR3 DNA follows: TGTGCCTGGGGTCCCGGACTAGCGGGGGGAGGGGATACGCAGTATTTT. Translation gives CAWGPGLAGGGDTQYF.

This clone has only a few counts. J is TRBJ1-6 and V is TRBV19; D remains unclear. CDR1 and CDR2 from the germline V gene are LNHDA and SQIVND (reference sequence). V dropped 1 base and J dropped 11 bases, with 15 bases sitting between them. CDR3 length equals 15 residues. CDR3 loop: CASSIVSEGWAPLHF. CDR3 sequence (DNA): TGTGCCAGTAGTATAGTGTCCGAGGGCTGGGCACCCCTCCACTTT.

The chain combines TRBV9 with TRBJ1-3, with D maybe TRBD1 (6 bases). Germline lookup yields CDR1 SGDLS and CDR2 YYNGEE. V was pared by 0 bases and J by 5 bases, with 15 bases between. The CDR3 runs to 16 residues. The CDR3 protein is CASSVDPTGRRNTIYF. The CDR3 nucleotides are TGTGCCAGCAGCGTAGACCCGACAGGTCGTCGAAACACCATATATTTT.

In DNA, the CDR3 is TGTGCCAGCAGCTCCCCGGGCAGGGGGATCTATGGCTACACCTTC. It encodes CASSSPGRGIYGYTF. The genes are TRBV7-8 and TRBJ1-2, with 7 bases lining up with TRBD1. Germline-derived CDR1 and CDR2 are SGHVS and FQNEAQ. The CDR3 sequence is 15 residues long. J lost 4 bases, V lost 4 bases, and 9 bases had no gene match. The variable domain in full, with the rest retrieved from reference TRBV7-8 and TRBJ1-2, is GAGVSQSPRYKVAKRGQDVALRCDPISGHVSLFWYQQALGQGPEFLTYFQNEAQLDKSGLPSDRFFAERPEGSVSTLKIQRTQQEDSAVYLCASSSPGRGIYGYTFGSGTRLTVV.

V usage is TRBV11-2 and J usage is TRBJ1-2, with 8 bases fitting TRBD1. Trimming cost V 4 bases and J 4 bases; bases outside gene matches: 8. Germline V gene data show CDR1 as SGHAT and CDR2 as FQNNGV. This CDR3 has 15 amino acids. The CDR3 DNA sequence: TGTGCCAGCAGCTCACCTCTGGGACAGGTCTATGGCTACACCTTC. Its protein product is CASSSPLGQVYGYTF.

The V gene is TRBV13, the J gene TRBJ2-2, with D maybe TRBD1 (6 bases). The CDR3 runs to 19 residues. Trimming took off 4 bases at V and 1 base at J, with 22 bases between the two ends. Germline loops: CDR1 PRHDT, CDR2 FYEKMQ (reference sequence). Here the CDR3 DNA reads TGTGCCAGCAGCTCTAGCCGAAAAGCCCGAGGGGGGAACACCGGGGAGCTGTTTTTT. Protein sequence: CASSSSRKARGGNTGELFF.

The gene calls are TRBV19 and TRBJ1-1; 9 bases map to TRBD1. Germline trimming cut 3 bases from V and 2 bases from J; bases unmatched to any gene: 7. CDR3 length: 16 residues. The germline CDR1 and CDR2 sequences are LNHDA and SQIVND (reference sequence). CDR3 protein: CASSILSGQGNTEAFF. CDR3 DNA sequence: TGTGCCAGTAGTATCTTGTCGGGACAGGGTAACACTGAAGCTTTCTTT.

The rearrangement links TRBV3-1 (or the pseudogene TRBV3-2) to TRBJ1-5; no definite D call. The V end lost 2 bases, the J end lost 0 bases, and 8 bases lay between the germline ends. CDR3 length: 15 amino acids. CDR1 LGHDT and CDR2 YNNKEL come from the germline V gene (reference sequence). The CDR3 is CASSQSRDSNQPQHF. CDR3 nucleotides: TGTGCCAGCAGCCAATCTCGGGATAGCAATCAGCCCCAGCATTTT.